A selection of T cell receptor beta chains follows, all from one sample in a study of cytomegalovirus exposure and HLA in healthy donors. TCRdb's table, derived via immunoSEQ multiplex PCR, lists solely in-frame clones and lacks some. The sample holds 110,000 to 150,000 clones; around 84% are singletons and the top ten take around 2.5%. Input material: PBMCs. The receptors were sampled from a boy aged 2 to 9 in good health and CMV-seronegative. Each CDR3 is given with its conserved first and last residue. The D gene is left open where the match is weak. Clone size is shown for a subset of rows, as once, few, many or a class of expanded clone.

abundance	j_gene	v_gene	d_gene	CDR3aa	CDR3nt
once	TRBJ1-2	TRBV2	TRBD1	CASSDDREDGYTF	TGTGCCAGCAGCGACGACAGGGAGGATGGCTACACCTTC
-	TRBJ1-1	TRBV7-3	-	CASSLTGVAEAFF	TGTGCCAGCAGCTTAACAGGGGTAGCTGAAGCTTTCTTT
-	TRBJ1-5	TRBV19	TRBD1	CASKLTGGNQPQHF	TGTGCCAGTAAACTTACAGGGGGCAATCAGCCCCAGCATTTT
-	TRBJ2-1	TRBV2	TRBD2	CASSDWLAGGYNEQFF	TGTGCCAGCAGTGACTGGCTAGCGGGGGGATACAATGAGCAGTTCTTC
once	TRBJ2-1	TRBV7-2	-	CASSLMLPTRNNEQFF	TGTGCCAGCAGCTTAATGCTCCCAACTAGGAACAATGAGCAGTTCTTC
-	TRBJ2-1	TRBV18	-	CASSQATNNEQFF	TGTGCCAGCTCGCAAGCCACGAACAATGAGCAGTTCTTC
once	TRBJ1-1	TRBV27	TRBD1	CASSLTNEQGRNTEAFF	TGTGCCAGCAGTTTGACTAATGAACAGGGGCGGAACACTGAAGCTTTCTTT
-	TRBJ2-2	TRBV9	-	CASSPHGGGELFF	TGTGCCAGCAGCCCCCACGGGGGCGGGGAGCTGTTTTTT
-	TRBJ2-2	TRBV11-1	-	CASSSRTVTNTGELFF	TGTGCCAGCAGCTCCCGGACAGTGACGAACACCGGGGAGCTGTTTTTT
few	TRBJ2-3	TRBV28	-	CASSFFWGLWGTDTQYF	TGTGCCAGCAGTTTTTTCTGGGGGCTGTGGGGCACAGATACGCAGTATTTT
-	TRBJ2-7	TRBV6-4	-	CASSDSRPGVDYEQYF	TGTGCCAGCAGTGACTCGCGCCCAGGGGTAGACTACGAGCAGTACTTC
-	TRBJ1-1	TRBV9	-	CASSVELGFGKEAFF	TGTGCCAGCAGCGTAGAGTTAGGGTTCGGGAAAGAAGCTTTCTTT
-	TRBJ1-2	TRBV7-2	-	CASSLTGNDYGYTF	TGTGCCAGCAGCCTAACAGGGAACGACTATGGCTACACCTTC
-	TRBJ2-3	TRBV5-8	TRBD1	CASSLGQGRDTQYF	TGTGCCAGCAGCTTGGGACAGGGGAGGGATACGCAGTATTTT
-	TRBJ1-1	TRBV5-1	-	CASSSRGLSTEAFF	TGCGCCAGCAGCTCCCGAGGGCTGTCGACTGAAGCTTTCTTT
-	TRBJ1-1	TRBV9	-	CASSVGRGRNTEAFF	TGTGCCAGCAGCGTAGGTAGGGGGAGGAACACTGAAGCTTTCTTT
-	TRBJ2-1	TRBV7-9	-	CASSLERGVDEQFF	TGTGCCAGCAGCTTAGAAAGGGGTGTAGATGAGCAGTTCTTC
-	TRBJ2-2	TRBV7-9	TRBD1	CASRDRDTGELFF	TGTGCCAGCAGAGACAGGGACACCGGGGAGCTGTTTTTT
-	TRBJ1-3	TRBV7-8	-	CASSFSGSSGNTIYF	TGTGCCAGCAGCTTTTCAGGAAGCTCTGGAAACACCATATATTTT
-	TRBJ2-2	TRBV9	-	CASSVDGLTGELFF	TGTGCCAGCAGCGTAGACGGGTTGACCGGGGAGCTGTTTTTT
-	TRBJ2-7	TRBV7-9	TRBD1	CASSLTGGEQYF	TGTGCCAGCAGCTTGACAGGGGGCGAGCAGTACTTC
-	TRBJ2-3	TRBV7-9	-	CASSLLTGVGSTDTQYF	TGTGCCAGCAGCCTCCTGACCGGGGTTGGAAGCACAGATACGCAGTATTTT
-	TRBJ1-2	TRBV11-3	-	CASSLDPYSYGYTF	TGTGCCAGCAGCTTAGACCCCTATTCTTATGGCTACACCTTC
once	TRBJ2-5	TRBV18	TRBD1	CASSPGQEETQYF	TGTGCCAGCTCACCCGGACAGGAAGAGACCCAGTACTTC
-	TRBJ2-1	TRBV13	TRBD2	CASSGSGRALGGSYNEQFF	TGTGCCAGCAGCGGTAGCGGGAGGGCTCTCGGGGGCTCCTACAATGAGCAGTTCTTC
-	TRBJ1-2	TRBV7-9	-	CASSSIGTNDGYTF	TGTGCCAGCAGCTCGATAGGGACAAACGATGGCTACACCTTC
few	TRBJ2-7	TRBV19	-	CASSIDPRAYEQYF	TGTGCCAGTAGTATAGACCCAAGAGCCTACGAGCAGTACTTC
-	TRBJ1-1	TRBV7-8	-	CASSAWGRGKESGLNTEAFF	TGTGCCAGCAGCGCATGGGGCAGGGGTAAGGAGTCGGGATTGAACACTGAAGCTTTCTTT
-	TRBJ1-2	TRBV18	-	CASSPPWTANYGYTF	TGTGCCAGCTCACCACCGTGGACAGCTAACTATGGCTACACCTTC
-	TRBJ2-1	TRBV9	-	CASGEGGGLNEQFF	TGTGCCAGCGGCGAGGGGGGAGGGCTAAATGAGCAGTTCTTC
-	TRBJ2-7	TRBV21-1	-	CASSLRRGFSYEQYF	TGTGCCAGCAGCCTCCGACGGGGGTTCTCCTACGAGCAGTACTTC
-	TRBJ2-5	TRBV19	-	CASRGPGGIETQYF	TGTGCCAGTAGGGGCCCCGGGGGAATTGAGACCCAGTACTTC
-	TRBJ1-2	TRBV5-4	TRBD1	CASSLGARGRVGNYGYTF	TGTGCCAGCAGCTTGGGTGCCAGGGGGCGAGTGGGTAACTATGGCTACACCTTC
few	TRBJ1-1	TRBV4-1	TRBD1	CASSHPGTGVSEAFF	TGCGCCAGCAGCCACCCCGGGACAGGGGTTTCTGAAGCTTTCTTT